This T cell receptor (beta chain) was recorded in a study of T cell responses to AZD1222 COVID-19 vaccine. On the study more broadly: Second doses at about 4 or about 12 weeks were pooled.

Germline V gene data show CDR1 as SGHVS and CDR2 as FNYEAQ. This CDR3 has 16 residues. The V gene lost 0 bases and the J gene lost 0 bases, with 10 bases spanning the gap. The data were produced by immunoSEQ multiplex PCR, yet TCRdb's version contains in-frame clones alone and is incomplete. The sample has around 110,000 clones, 70% to 90% seen once. The material sequenced was peripheral blood, taken on day 0 of AZD1222 vaccination. The genes are TRBV7-6 and TRBJ2-3; D might be TRBD2 (5 bases). The TCR sequence derives from an adult in good health. The CDR3 coding sequence is TGTGCCAGCAGCTTAGCGCCGGCGGGTAGCACAGATACGCAGTATTTT. Its translation is CASSLAPAGSTDTQYF.